This entry concerns a single T cell receptor beta chain. Its antigen remains unknown. Using a J-beta primer mix together with a sample-barcoded 5' primer, a second PCR was run for roughly 7 to 11 cycles. A single record per CDR3 protein comes from TCRdb applying MiXCR to the 5' RACE reads. Among over 1,500,000 distinct CDR3 sequences listed, 35% to 50% were seen once. These data originate in a study of blood T cells in healthy people across ages. Across the whole study: Template switching captured about one barcoded beta molecule per two T cells.

Study-wide results and limits: Leaving the PBMCs unsorted stopped any conclusive comparison of naive versus antigen-experienced cells. TCR beta diversity per million T cells fell roughly linearly with age. As naive T cell percentage varied, TCR beta diversity correlated strongly with it.

V lost 1 base to trimming and J lost 0 bases, with 25 bases between them. Germline CDR1 reads SGHAT; CDR2 reads FQNNGV. The CDR3 has 21 amino acids. Input material: blood. The receptor was derived from a human donor in good health. The chain has TRBV11-2 and TRBJ2-4, with a weak D call TRBD1 (6 bases). CDR3 coding DNA: TGTGCCAGCAGCTTAGGTGTAGGACTGGGGGCCCCTCGACTAGCCAAAAACATTCAGTACTTC. Its protein product is CASSLGVGLGAPRLAKNIQYF.